This passage covers 32 T cell receptor beta chains from one sample sequenced in a study of blood T cell repertoires in COVID-19. Assay used: immunoSEQ multiplex PCR; TCRdb lists only in-frame clones, some missing. Among roughly 250,000 clones listed, roughly three quarters were seen once. Sequenced input: peripheral blood. These receptors all come from a woman in her thirties or forties with active or convalescent COVID-19.

This clone was recorded a few times. The J gene is TRBJ1-1, the V gene TRBV18; the match to TRBD1 covers 7 bases. The CDR3 loop spans 15 amino acids. Trimming removed 3 bases from V and 3 bases from J; junction bases left unmatched: 7. The germline gives CDR1 KGHSH, CDR2 LQKENI. CDR3 in DNA: TGTGCCAGCTCACCGCTGACAGGGTGGGACACTGAAGCTTTCTTT. Its translation: CASSPLTGWDTEAFF.

This chain uses TRBV9 with TRBJ1-3; D gene uncertain. CDR3 length: 13 amino acids. CDR1 and CDR2 (germline): SGDLS, YYNGEE. Trimming shortened V by 2 bases and J by 5 bases, and 8 bases separated the two germline ends. In DNA, the CDR3 is TGTGCCAGCAGCGTGCAGGATAGAAACACCATATATTTT. The encoded protein is CASSVQDRNTIYF.

A remark on this clone: Other DNA sequences in this specimen translate into the identical CDR3. The chain carries TRBV7-3 and TRBJ2-2; the D is unclear. The ends were cut back, 2 bases at V and 5 bases at J, with 6 bases in the middle. Per the germline V gene, CDR1 is SGHTA and CDR2 is FQGTGA. This CDR3 is built from 13 residues. CDR3 region: CASSLGHTGELFF. The CDR3 DNA follows: TGTGCCAGCAGCTTAGGCCATACCGGGGAGCTGTTTTTT.

The rearrangement uses TRBV11-2 and TRBJ2-7; 7 bases are shared with TRBD2. The V gene's germline CDR1 is SGHAT and CDR2 FQNNGV. The CDR3 covers 15 residues. After removal of 5 bases from V and 4 bases from J, the junction contained 11 bases not matched to a gene. CDR3 sequence: CASSPPGLAVYEQYF. The CDR3 DNA is TGTGCCAGCAGCCCCCCCGGGCTAGCGGTGTACGAGCAGTACTTC.

V and J are TRBV7-9 and TRBJ2-1; 8 nucleotides match TRBD2. V shed 4 bases and J 4 bases; nucleotides not matched to a gene: 6. The CDR3 runs to 15 residues. Germline CDR1 is SEHNR and CDR2 is FQNEAQ (reference sequence). This CDR3 is CASSYSGGRYNEQFF. The CDR3 bases are TGTGCCAGCAGCTACTCGGGGGGGCGGTACAATGAGCAGTTCTTC.

This clone was found a few times. This chain joins TRBV5-1 and TRBJ1-6; 7 bases are shared with TRBD1. The CDR3 length is 16 residues. J was trimmed by 6 bases and V by 4 bases; bases with no gene match: 10. Looked up from germline, CDR1 is SGHRS and CDR2 is YFSETQ. CDR3 sequence (DNA): TGCGCCAGCAGCCCGCAAGCCTACAGGGGTAATTCACCCCTCCACTTT. It codes for CASSPQAYRGNSPLHF.

The chain combines TRBV3-1 (or the pseudogene TRBV3-2) with TRBJ1-6; D not resolved. This CDR3 region has 16 residues. The V end was cut by 7 bases, the J end by 7 bases, with 20 bases between. From germline, CDR1 is LGHDT and CDR2 YNNKEL (reference sequence). CDR3 protein: CASTISTRGRNSPLHF. As DNA, the CDR3 is TGTGCCAGCACCATTAGCACCCGAGGGAGGAATTCACCCCTCCACTTT.

Written as DNA, the CDR3 is TGTGCCAGCAGTTTAAGCGGGGAACACATTCAGTACTTC. As protein: CASSLSGEHIQYF. The chain is built from TRBV12-3 or TRBV12-4 and TRBJ2-4; 7 bases are shared with TRBD2. J was trimmed by 8 bases and V by 2 bases; bases with no gene match: 3. The length of the CDR3 is 13 residues.

DNA for the CDR3: TGTGCCTGGATACCATCGGTACAGGGCCCCTACGAGCAGTACTTC. Translating gives CAWIPSVQGPYEQYF. The V call is TRBV30, the J call TRBJ2-7; D may be TRBD1 (6 bases). The V gene's germline CDR1 is GTSNPN and CDR2 SVGIG (reference sequence). The ends were cut back, 4 bases at V and 2 bases at J, with 18 bases in the middle. The length of the CDR3 is 15 residues.

The J gene is TRBJ2-5, the V gene TRBV11-2; 7 bases match TRBD1. V lost 4 bases and J lost 3; bases outside the gene matches: 2. The CDR3 extends over 13 amino acids. Germline V gene data show CDR1 as SGHAT and CDR2 as FQNNGV. The CDR3 DNA reads as TGTGCCAGCAGCTCCGACAGGGAAGAGACCCAGTACTTC. Translation: CASSSDREETQYF.

V usage is TRBV27 and J usage is TRBJ1-6; D possibly corresponds to TRBD1 (5 bases). The CDR3 runs to 14 residues. The V end lost 4 bases, the J end lost 8 bases, and 12 bases lay between the germline ends. Germline lookup yields CDR1 MNHEY and CDR2 SMNVEV (reference sequence). The CDR3 sequence: CASSYGGGYSPLHF. CDR3 DNA: TGTGCCAGCAGTTACGGGGGGGGGTATTCACCCCTCCACTTT.

This clone showed up just once. V is TRBV6-1 and J is TRBJ1-5; 10 bases map to TRBD1. Germline CDR1 and CDR2: MNHNS and SASEGT. Germline trimming cut 4 bases from V and 2 bases from J; bases unmatched to any gene: 5. The CDR3 length is 16 residues. CDR3 nucleotides: TGTGCCAGCAGTGGACAGGGGGCGCCTGGCAATCAGCCCCAGCATTTT. Amino acids: CASSGQGAPGNQPQHF.

The rearrangement links TRBV19 to TRBJ2-2; 7 bases fit TRBD2. V shed 5 bases and J 1 base; nucleotides not matched to a gene: 4. CDR3 length: 15 residues. The germline V gene has CDR1 LNHDA and CDR2 SQIVND (reference sequence). CDR3 protein: CASSFPGGNTGELFF. CDR3 bases: TGTGCCAGTAGTTTCCCGGGGGGGAACACCGGGGAGCTGTTTTTT.

The chain couples TRBV5-5 to TRBJ2-7; 7 bases agree with TRBD1. CDR3 length equals 14 residues. The germline V gene has CDR1 SGHKS and CDR2 YYEKEE (reference sequence). The J segment lost 3 bases and the V segment lost 4 bases, leaving 7 bases of the junction unmatched. The CDR3 protein is CASSLNRGFYEQYF. Here the CDR3 DNA reads TGTGCCAGCAGCCTGAACAGGGGATTCTACGAGCAGTACTTC. The full variable domain, rest sourced from reference TRBV5-5 and TRBJ2-7, is DAGVTQSPTHLIKTRGQQVTLRCSPISGHKSVSWYQQVLGQGPQFIFQYYEKEERGRGNFPDRFSARQFPNYSSELNVNALLLGDSALYLCASSLNRGFYEQYFGPGTRLTVT.

This sequence joins TRBV11-2 and TRBJ1-3; TRBD1 matches 7 bases. CDR3 length: 15 amino acids. Germline V lookup: CDR1 SGHAT, CDR2 FQNNGV. V lost 5 bases, J lost 1 base, and 5 bases stayed unmatched. The CDR3 sequence: CASSQTGDSGNTIYF. The DNA of the CDR3 is TGTGCCAGCAGCCAAACAGGGGATTCTGGAAACACCATATATTTT.

This chain connects TRBV10-1 to TRBJ2-1; 9 bases fit TRBD1. The CDR3 sequence is 16 residues long. J gave up 5 bases and V 0 bases, and 5 bases lay outside the gene matches. CDR1 is WNHNN and CDR2 is SYGVQD in the germline V gene (reference sequence). The CDR3 loop reads CASSESTGGSDNEQFF. CDR3 nucleotides: TGCGCCAGCAGTGAGTCGACAGGGGGAAGTGACAATGAGCAGTTCTTC.

The V and J genes are TRBV6-5 and TRBJ1-1; the D is unclear. The CDR3 length is 12 residues. Per the germline V gene, CDR1 is MNHEY and CDR2 is SVGAGI. V gave up 4 bases and J gave up 4 bases, with 7 bases separating them. The CDR3 protein is CASSFRGTEAFF. The CDR3, as DNA: TGTGCCAGCAGTTTCCGGGGCACTGAAGCTTTCTTT.

This sequence joins TRBV2 and TRBJ2-3, with 8 nucleotides matching TRBD2. Germline V gives CDR1 SNHLY, CDR2 FYNNEI. The CDR3 is 15 residues long. Losses at the gene ends were 4 bases for V and 0 bases for J; bases not matched to a gene: 3. The CDR3 region has the DNA TGTGCCAGCAGTGGACTAGCGACTAGCACAGATACGCAGTATTTT. Translating it yields CASSGLATSTDTQYF.

CDR3 sequence (DNA): TGCGCCAGCAGCCCGGGACAGGGCGATACGCAGTATTTT. Protein: CASSPGQGDTQYF. The chain has TRBV5-1 and TRBJ2-3, with 9 positions matching TRBD1. Germline CDR1 is SGHRS and CDR2 is YFSETQ. V lost 4 bases, J lost 6 bases, and 3 bases stayed unmatched. The CDR3 runs to 13 residues.

V and J are TRBV5-4 and TRBJ2-5; 8 bases map to TRBD2. The CDR3 runs to 16 residues. J gave up 2 bases and V 0 bases, and 6 bases lay outside the gene matches. CDR1 is SGHNT and CDR2 is YYREEE in the germline V gene (reference sequence). Written as DNA, the CDR3 is TGTGCCAGCAGCTTGGGGGGCGGGGGGACTCAAGAGACCCAGTACTTC. Translated, it gives CASSLGGGGTQETQYF.

This chain joins TRBV6-5 and TRBJ1-5; 10 nucleotides agree with TRBD1. Looked up from germline, CDR1 is MNHEY and CDR2 is SVGAGI. Trimming cost V 10 bases and J 5 bases; bases outside gene matches: 2. The CDR3 spans 12 residues. The CDR3 region has the DNA TGTGCCACCGGGACAGGGGATCAGCCCCAGCATTTT. Translation: CATGTGDQPQHF.

The V gene is TRBV15, the J gene TRBJ1-3; 7 bases agree with TRBD1. This CDR3 has 16 residues. With V trimmed by 3 bases and J by 4 bases, 9 bases remained unmatched. In germline, CDR1 is LNHNV, CDR2 YYDKDF (reference sequence). This CDR3 is CATSRQTGSVGNTIYF. The DNA of the CDR3 is TGTGCCACCAGCAGGCAGACAGGGTCTGTAGGAAACACCATATATTTT.

This clone was observed a single time. The V gene is TRBV4-2, the J gene TRBJ2-1, with TRBD2 matching 10 bases. The germline V gene has CDR1 LGHNA and CDR2 YNFKEQ. J was trimmed by 5 bases and V by 3 bases; bases with no gene match: 10. The CDR3 is made up of 17 amino acids. The CDR3 DNA sequence: TGTGCCAGCAGCCATTCACGTAGCGGGGGGACCAACAATGAGCAGTTCTTC. This encodes CASSHSRSGGTNNEQFF.

In this sample, this clone turned up many times. The chain couples TRBV7-2 to TRBJ2-3, with 12 bases identical to TRBD2. V gave up 3 bases and J gave up 5 bases; unmatched junction bases: 6. Germline CDR1 reads SGHTA; CDR2 reads FQGNSA. The CDR3 loop spans 16 amino acids. This chain's CDR3 is CASSFRLAGGRDTQYF. The CDR3 DNA reads TGTGCCAGCAGCTTTAGGCTAGCGGGGGGGAGAGATACGCAGTATTTT.

The rearrangement joins TRBV5-6 to TRBJ1-5, with 10 bases that match TRBD1. Germline V gene data show CDR1 as SGHDT and CDR2 as YYEEEE. Unmatched junction bases numbered 4, after V lost 0 bases and J lost 1 base. The CDR3 has 17 residues. CDR3 nucleotide sequence: TGTGCCAGCAGCTTGGCGAGGGACAGGGGAAGCAATCAGCCCCAGCATTTT. Encoded protein: CASSLARDRGSNQPQHF.

The sample holds one count of this clone. The gene calls are TRBV28 and TRBJ1-3; perhaps TRBD1 as D (5 bases). V was shortened by 4 bases and J by 6 bases, with 16 bases between the two germline ends. Germline-derived CDR1 and CDR2 are MDHEN and SYDVKM. The CDR3 runs 15 residues. Written as DNA, the CDR3 is TGTGCCAGCAGTTCGTCCCCAGGGTCCGAAAACACCATATATTTT. It is translated as CASSSSPGSENTIYF. Drawing the rest from reference TRBV28 and TRBJ1-3, the complete variable domain is DVKVTQSSRYLVKRTGEKVFLECVQDMDHENMFWYRQDPGLGLRLIYFSYDVKMKEKGDIPEGYSVSREKKERFSLILESASTNQTSMYLCASSSSPGSENTIYFGEGSWLTVV.

The genes are TRBV15 and TRBJ2-5, with a weak D call TRBD1 (7 bases). The CDR3 contains 14 residues. CDR1 and CDR2 from the germline V gene are LNHNV and YYDKDF (reference sequence). Trimming pared 7 bases from V and 2 bases from J, leaving 14 bases between. DNA for the CDR3: TGTGCCACCACCAGGGGGGCAGGGCAAGAGACCCAGTACTTC. It is translated as CATTRGAGQETQYF.

The V and J genes are TRBV7-9 and TRBJ1-6; 7 bases map to TRBD1. The germline V gene has CDR1 SEHNR and CDR2 FQNEAQ (reference sequence). The CDR3 runs 16 residues. V lost 6 bases to trimming and J lost 4 bases; unmatched junction nucleotides: 9. The CDR3 DNA is TGTGCCAGCAGGGCTGGACAGGACCCTTATAATTCACCCCTCCACTTT. This sequence encodes CASRAGQDPYNSPLHF.

The genes are TRBV2 and TRBJ2-4; 7 bases agree with TRBD2. V lost 7 bases, J lost 0 bases, and 9 bases stayed unmatched. The V gene's germline CDR1 is SNHLY and CDR2 FYNNEI. There are 16 residues in the CDR3. Here the CDR3 reads CASKDYGGGAKNIQYF. The CDR3 DNA is TGTGCCAGCAAAGATTATGGGGGGGGAGCCAAAAACATTCAGTACTTC.

This clone was counted only a few times. The CDR3 is CATWGGNGNQPQHF. In DNA, the CDR3 is TGTGCCACCTGGGGGGGGAACGGTAATCAGCCCCAGCATTTT. The J gene is TRBJ1-5, the V gene TRBV2; tentatively, D is TRBD1 (5 bases). The CDR3 length is 14 residues. The germline V gene encodes CDR1 SNHLY and CDR2 FYNNEI. V lost 10 bases and J lost 4, with 17 bases in between. The variable domain in full, completed from reference TRBV2 and TRBJ1-5, reads EPEVTQTPSHQVTQMGQEVILRCVPISNHLYFYWYRQILGQKVEFLVSFYNNEISEKSEIFDDQFSVERPDGSNFTLKIRSTKLEDSAMYFCATWGGNGNQPQHFGDGTRLSIL.

The V gene is TRBV19, the J gene TRBJ1-5, with TRBD1 as a possible D gene (5 bases). Trimming cost V 5 bases and J 5 bases, with 37 bases left between them. Germline V lookup: CDR1 LNHDA, CDR2 SQIVND (reference sequence). The CDR3 has 22 residues. DNA of the CDR3: TGTGCCAGTAGTCCCGATCCACCGTTCATGCAGGGAATATTGTTGAGTTATCAGCCCCAGCATTTT. Its translation: CASSPDPPFMQGILLSYQPQHF.

This clone was observed once. The rearrangement links TRBV5-1 to TRBJ2-7; 11 bases are a match to TRBD1. This CDR3 comprises 16 residues. V lost 4 bases, J lost 5 bases, and 11 bases stayed unmatched. Germline assignment: CDR1 SGHRS and CDR2 YFSETQ. The CDR3 loop is CASSVIPLDRGHEQYF. The CDR3 DNA reads as TGCGCCAGCAGCGTAATCCCCTTGGACAGGGGGCACGAGCAGTACTTC.